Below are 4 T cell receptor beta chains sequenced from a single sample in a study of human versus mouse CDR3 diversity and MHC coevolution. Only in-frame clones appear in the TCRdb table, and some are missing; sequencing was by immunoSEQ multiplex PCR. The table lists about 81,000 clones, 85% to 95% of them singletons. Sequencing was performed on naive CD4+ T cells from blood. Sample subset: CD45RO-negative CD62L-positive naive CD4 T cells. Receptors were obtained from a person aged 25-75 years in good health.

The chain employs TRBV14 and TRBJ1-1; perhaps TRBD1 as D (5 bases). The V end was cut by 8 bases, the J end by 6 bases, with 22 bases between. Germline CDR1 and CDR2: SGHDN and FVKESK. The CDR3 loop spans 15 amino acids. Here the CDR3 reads CASQKEGHSGAEAFF. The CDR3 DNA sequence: TGTGCCAGCCAAAAGGAGGGGCACTCCGGGGCTGAAGCTTTCTTT.

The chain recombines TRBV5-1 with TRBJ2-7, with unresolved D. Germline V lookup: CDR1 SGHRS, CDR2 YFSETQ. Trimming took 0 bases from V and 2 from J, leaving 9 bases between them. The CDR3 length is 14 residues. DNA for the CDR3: TGCGCCAGCAGCTTGGAGTCCAGTACCTACGAGCAGTACTTC. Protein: CASSLESSTYEQYF.

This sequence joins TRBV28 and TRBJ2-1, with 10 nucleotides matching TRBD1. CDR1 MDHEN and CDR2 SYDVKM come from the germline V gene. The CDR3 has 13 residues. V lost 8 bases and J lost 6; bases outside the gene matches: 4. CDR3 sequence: CASWDRGFNEQFF. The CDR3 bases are TGTGCCAGCTGGGACAGGGGTTTCAATGAGCAGTTCTTC.

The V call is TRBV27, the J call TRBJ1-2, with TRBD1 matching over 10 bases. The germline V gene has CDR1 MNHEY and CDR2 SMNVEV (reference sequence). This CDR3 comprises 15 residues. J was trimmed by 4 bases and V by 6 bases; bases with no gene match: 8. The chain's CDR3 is CASSPPGQGRYGYTF. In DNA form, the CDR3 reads TGTGCCAGCAGCCCCCCGGGACAGGGGCGCTATGGCTACACCTTC.